This is a list of T cell receptor beta chains from one sample in a study of T cell repertoires in cytomegalovirus infection. TCRdb fed the reads into MiXCR, producing one record per CDR3 protein. There are around 250,000 distinct CDR3 sequences in the sample; 15% to 20% occur only once, and over 40% lies in the top ten. Input material: CD8+ T cells from PBMCs. The receptor set was obtained from a human donor in good health (CMV status not recorded). Some clones in this sample may be carry-over from other donors' samples. CDR3s include the opening cysteine and the closing phenylalanine or tryptophan. Clone size is not always given. Where it is, it says once, few, many or a class for expanded clones.

CDR3aa: CAILPNGGKNTEAFF
j_gene: TRBJ1-1
v_gene: TRBV10-3
abundance: few
len: 15

CDR3aa: CASSFGERQLPTDTQYF
j_gene: TRBJ2-3
v_gene: TRBV5-1
abundance: .
len: 17

CDR3aa: CASSTIGRLYGYTF
j_gene: TRBJ1-2
v_gene: TRBV6-2/TRBV6-3
abundance: few
len: 14

CDR3aa: CASSLGRGLNTEAFF
j_gene: TRBJ1-1
v_gene: TRBV7-9
abundance: .
len: 15

CDR3aa: CASSPRRSPTTGELFF
j_gene: TRBJ2-2
v_gene: TRBV7-6
abundance: many
len: 16

CDR3aa: CASSNPRGLSF
j_gene: TRBJ2-1
v_gene: TRBV7-2
abundance: many
len: 11

CDR3aa: CASSLGQKNEKLFF
j_gene: TRBJ1-4
v_gene: TRBV27
abundance: .
len: 14

CDR3aa: CASSLRLAGGRFHNEQFF
j_gene: TRBJ2-1
v_gene: TRBV14
abundance: .
len: 18

CDR3aa: CASSPPKEAGFLLSGNTIYF
j_gene: TRBJ1-3
v_gene: TRBV18
abundance: .
len: 20

CDR3aa: CSVMTGTGELFF
j_gene: TRBJ2-2
v_gene: TRBV29-1
abundance: .
len: 12

CDR3aa: CAISRGNTEAFF
j_gene: TRBJ1-1
v_gene: TRBV6-6
abundance: .
len: 12

CDR3aa: CASTPGGEANYGYTF
j_gene: TRBJ1-2
v_gene: TRBV7-9
abundance: many
len: 15

CDR3aa: CASSLDPGTGRPGDIQYF
j_gene: TRBJ2-4
v_gene: TRBV12-3/TRBV12-4
abundance: .
len: 18

CDR3aa: CSVEAGGAGYNEQFF
j_gene: TRBJ2-1
v_gene: TRBV29-1
abundance: few
len: 15

CDR3aa: CASSFGGRDYTDTQYF
j_gene: TRBJ2-3
v_gene: TRBV7-2
abundance: many
len: 16

CDR3aa: CASSYRGPSYNEQFF
j_gene: TRBJ2-1
v_gene: TRBV6-2/TRBV6-3
abundance: few
len: 15

CDR3aa: CASSLSGGKNTEAFF
j_gene: TRBJ1-1
v_gene: TRBV28
abundance: many
len: 15

CDR3aa: CASSFGDYLTDTQYF
j_gene: TRBJ2-3
v_gene: TRBV28
abundance: few
len: 15

CDR3aa: CASSPTVNNEQFF
j_gene: TRBJ2-1
v_gene: TRBV7-9
abundance: .
len: 13

CDR3aa: CASSSIPLDSTDTQYF
j_gene: TRBJ2-3
v_gene: TRBV28
abundance: few
len: 16